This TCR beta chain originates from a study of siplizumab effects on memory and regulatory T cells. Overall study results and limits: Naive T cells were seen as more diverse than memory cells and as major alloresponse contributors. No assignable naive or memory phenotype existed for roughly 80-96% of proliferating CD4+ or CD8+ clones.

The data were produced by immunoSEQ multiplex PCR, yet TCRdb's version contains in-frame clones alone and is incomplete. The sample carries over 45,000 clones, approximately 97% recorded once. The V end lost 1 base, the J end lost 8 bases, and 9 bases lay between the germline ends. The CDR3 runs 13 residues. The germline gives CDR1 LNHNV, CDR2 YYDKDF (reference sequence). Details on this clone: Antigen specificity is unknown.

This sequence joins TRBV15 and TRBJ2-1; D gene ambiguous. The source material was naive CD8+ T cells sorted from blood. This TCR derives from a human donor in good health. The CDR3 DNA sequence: TGTGCCACCAGCAGAGGTTCTCCCCATGAGCAGTTCTTC. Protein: CATSRGSPHEQFF.